These T cell receptor beta chains were read from a single sample in a study of T cells in Graves' hyperthyroidism and ophthalmopathy. Each CDR3 protein gets one entry after TCRdb re-called the multiplex PCR reads with MiXCR. The table shows around 490,000 distinct CDR3 sequences, with about 20% occurring only once. Material: blood. Receptors originate from a man aged 35-49 years with Graves' ophthalmopathy. The CDR3 runs from the conserved cysteine through the conserved F or W. Fields, in order: J gene, V gene, D gene, CDR3 length, clone size, CDR3 DNA, CDR3 protein. D genes are given only for firm matches. Size tells how often a clone was seen (once, few, many) or the class of an expanded clone, and some rows leave it out.

TRBJ1-4,TRBV27,TRBD1,14,.,TGTGCCAGCACTAATAGCAGGGGGCTTGAAAAACTGTTTTTT,CASTNSRGLEKLFF
TRBJ2-5,TRBV2,.,15,.,TGTGCCAGCACCCCCGGACTCTTACCGCAAGAGACCCAGTACTTC,CASTPGLLPQETQYF
TRBJ1-1,TRBV7-3,.,13,.,TGTGCCAGCAGCTCCTTCGGGGGCACTGAAGCTTTCTTT,CASSSFGGTEAFF
TRBJ2-3,TRBV6-1,TRBD2,15,few,TGTGCCAGCCGCACCTGGCTAGCGGGGCCAGATACGCAGTATTTT,CASRTWLAGPDTQYF
TRBJ2-7,TRBV7-9,TRBD1,15,many,TGTGCCAGCAGCGCCCGGGACAGGAGCTCCTACGAGCAGTACTTC,CASSARDRSSYEQYF
TRBJ2-7,TRBV10-1,.,21,few,TGCGCCAGCAGTGAGGCCCGCCCCCCCGCGACAGCGTGCGGAACGGGCAGCGGGCAGTACTTC,CASSEARPPATACGTGSGQYF
TRBJ2-5,TRBV30,.,15,many,TGTGCCTGGGCCTCCGGGGGAACTAGTCGAGAGACCCAGTACTTC,CAWASGGTSRETQYF
TRBJ2-7,TRBV6-1,.,14,many,TGTGCCAGCAGCCAACGCTTGAGCTCCTACGAGCAGTACTTC,CASSQRLSSYEQYF
TRBJ1-5,TRBV10-2,.,15,few,TGCGCCAGCAGCGGCGCTTTGGGGAGCAATCAGCCCCAGCATTTT,CASSGALGSNQPQHF
TRBJ2-7,TRBV4-1,.,15,few,TGCGCCAGCAGCCAAGCACGGGGCGCTTTCTACGAGCAGTACTTC,CASSQARGAFYEQYF
TRBJ2-7,TRBV18,.,12,many,TGTGCCGGCGGACCGAGCTCCTACGAGCAGTACTTC,CAGGPSSYEQYF
TRBJ2-1,TRBV3-1,TRBD2,15,many,TGTGCCAGCAGCCATGGGACTAGCGGATACAATGAGCAGTTCTTC,CASSHGTSGYNEQFF
TRBJ2-1,TRBV27,.,14,many,TGTGCCAGCAGGCGGGCAAGCTCCTACAATGAGCAGTTCTTC,CASRRASSYNEQFF
TRBJ1-5,TRBV12-3/TRBV12-4,.,14,few,TGTGCCAGCACCCAGGGCAATAGCAATCAGCCCCAGCATTTT,CASTQGNSNQPQHF
TRBJ2-7,TRBV7-2,.,14,.,TGTGCCAGCAGCCGAACCCCCCCTCGGGACGAGCAGTACTTC,CASSRTPPRDEQYF
TRBJ1-2,TRBV7-2,.,14,few,TGTGCCAGCAGCTTAAAAGAGATCGGCAGTGGCTACACCTTC,CASSLKEIGSGYTF